This T cell receptor beta chain stems from a study of response to subunit inactivated influenza vaccine. Study results and limitations: Authors suggested each seasonal influenza vaccination recruits few new T cells.

The V end lost 10 bases, the J end lost 5 bases, and 15 bases lay between the germline ends. This CDR3 spans 13 amino acids. Per germline, CDR1 MNHNS and CDR2 SASEGT. The table lists this clonotype with many counts. Its antigen is still unknown. MiXCR, run by TCRdb on the RT-PCR reads, gives a single entry per CDR3 protein. Among 650,000 to 700,000 distinct CDR3 sequences listed, 15% to 19% were seen once. The TCR sequence derives from a man in his fifties who received an inactivated influenza vaccine. This specimen consisted of PBMCs from blood, obtained approximately 13 days after vaccination. This rearrangement joins TRBV6-1 to TRBJ2-1; no clear D gene. CDR3 in DNA: TGTGCCATGCAATCATACCGCGACAATGAGCAGTTCTTC. This encodes CAMQSYRDNEQFF.